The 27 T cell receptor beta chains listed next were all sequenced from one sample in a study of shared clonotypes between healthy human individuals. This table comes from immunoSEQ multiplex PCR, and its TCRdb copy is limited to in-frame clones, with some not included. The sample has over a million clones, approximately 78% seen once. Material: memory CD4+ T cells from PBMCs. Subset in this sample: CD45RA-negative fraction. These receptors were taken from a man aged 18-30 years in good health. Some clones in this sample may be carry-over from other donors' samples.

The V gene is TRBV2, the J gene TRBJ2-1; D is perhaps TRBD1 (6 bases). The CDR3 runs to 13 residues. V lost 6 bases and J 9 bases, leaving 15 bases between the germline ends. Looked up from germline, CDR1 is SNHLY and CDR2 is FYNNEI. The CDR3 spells CASSAGQSIEQFF. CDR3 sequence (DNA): TGTGCCAGCAGCGCCGGACAGTCTATTGAGCAGTTCTTC.

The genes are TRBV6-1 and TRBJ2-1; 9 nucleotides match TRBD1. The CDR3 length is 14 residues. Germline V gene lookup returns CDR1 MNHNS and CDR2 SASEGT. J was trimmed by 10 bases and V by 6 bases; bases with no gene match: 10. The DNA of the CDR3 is TGTGCCAGCAGCCGAAGGGGGGACAGGGAGGAGCAGTTCTTC. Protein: CASSRRGDREEQFF.

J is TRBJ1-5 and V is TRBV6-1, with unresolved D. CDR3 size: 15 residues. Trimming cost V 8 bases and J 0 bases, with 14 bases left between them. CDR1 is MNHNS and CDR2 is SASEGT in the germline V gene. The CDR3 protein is CASQRQADSNQPQHF. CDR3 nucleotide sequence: TGTGCCAGCCAGAGGCAGGCCGATAGCAATCAGCCCCAGCATTTT.

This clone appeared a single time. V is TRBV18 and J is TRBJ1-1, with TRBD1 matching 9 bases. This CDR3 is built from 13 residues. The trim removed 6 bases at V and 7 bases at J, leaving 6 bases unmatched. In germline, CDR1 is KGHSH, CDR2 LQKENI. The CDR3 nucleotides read TGTGCCAGCTCCTTAGGACAGGGGAATGAAGCTTTCTTT. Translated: CASSLGQGNEAFF.

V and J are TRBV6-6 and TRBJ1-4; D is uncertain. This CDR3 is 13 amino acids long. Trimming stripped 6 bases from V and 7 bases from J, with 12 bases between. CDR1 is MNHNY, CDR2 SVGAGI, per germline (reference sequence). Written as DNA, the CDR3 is TGTGCCAGCAGCCCGCCCTCGCGTGAAAAACTGTTTTTT. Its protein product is CASSPPSREKLFF.

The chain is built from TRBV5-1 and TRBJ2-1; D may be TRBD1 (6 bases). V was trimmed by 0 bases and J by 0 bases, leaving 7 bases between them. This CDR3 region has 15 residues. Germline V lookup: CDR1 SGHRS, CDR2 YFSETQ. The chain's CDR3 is CASSLGTVSYNEQFF. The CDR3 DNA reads TGCGCCAGCAGCTTGGGGACAGTCTCCTACAATGAGCAGTTCTTC.

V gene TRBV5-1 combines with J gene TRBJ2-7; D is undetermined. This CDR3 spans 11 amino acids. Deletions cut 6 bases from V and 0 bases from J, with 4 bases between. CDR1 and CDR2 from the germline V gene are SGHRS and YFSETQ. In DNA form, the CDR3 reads TGCGCCAGCAAGGGCTCCTACGAGCAGTACTTC. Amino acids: CASKGSYEQYF.

This CDR3 is CSAPVVGAFF. In DNA, the CDR3 is TGCAGTGCTCCCGTAGTCGGGGCTTTCTTT. The chain uses TRBV20-1 and TRBJ1-1; D ambiguous. Between the trimmed V and J ends, which lost 5 bases and 11 bases, there was a span of 12 bases. This CDR3 is built from 10 residues. Germline values: CDR1 DFQATT, CDR2 SNEGSKA (reference sequence).

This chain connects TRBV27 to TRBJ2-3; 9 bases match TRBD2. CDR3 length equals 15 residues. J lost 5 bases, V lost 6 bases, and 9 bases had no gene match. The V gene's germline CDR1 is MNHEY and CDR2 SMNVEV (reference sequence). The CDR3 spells CASSRTSVMGDTQYF. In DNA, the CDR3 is TGTGCCAGCAGCCGGACTAGCGTTATGGGAGATACGCAGTATTTT.

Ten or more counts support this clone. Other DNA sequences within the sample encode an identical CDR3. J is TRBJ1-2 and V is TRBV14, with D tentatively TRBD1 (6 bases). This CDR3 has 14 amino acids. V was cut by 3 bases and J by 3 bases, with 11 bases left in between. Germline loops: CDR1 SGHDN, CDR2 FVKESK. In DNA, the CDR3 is TGTGCCAGCAGCCAGGGGGCGCTTGACTATGGCTACACCTTC. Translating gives CASSQGALDYGYTF.

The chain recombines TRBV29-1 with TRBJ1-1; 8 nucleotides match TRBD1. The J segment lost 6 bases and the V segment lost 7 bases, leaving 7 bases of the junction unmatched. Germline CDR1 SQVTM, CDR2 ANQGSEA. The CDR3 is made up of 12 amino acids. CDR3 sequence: CSARTGSAEAFF. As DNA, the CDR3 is TGCAGCGCTCGGACAGGGAGCGCTGAAGCTTTCTTT.

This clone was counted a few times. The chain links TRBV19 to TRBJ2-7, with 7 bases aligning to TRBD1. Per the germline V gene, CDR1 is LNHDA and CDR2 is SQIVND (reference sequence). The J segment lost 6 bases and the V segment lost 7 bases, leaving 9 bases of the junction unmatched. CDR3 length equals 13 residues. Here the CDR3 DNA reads TGTGCCAGTACCGACAGGGCTTTGGGCGAGCAGTACTTC. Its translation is CASTDRALGEQYF.

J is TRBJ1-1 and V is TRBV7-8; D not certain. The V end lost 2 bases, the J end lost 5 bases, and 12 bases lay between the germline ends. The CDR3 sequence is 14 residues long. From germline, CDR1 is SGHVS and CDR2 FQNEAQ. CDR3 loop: CASSLTRGQTEAFF. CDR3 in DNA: TGTGCCAGCAGCTTAACTCGGGGTCAAACTGAAGCTTTCTTT.

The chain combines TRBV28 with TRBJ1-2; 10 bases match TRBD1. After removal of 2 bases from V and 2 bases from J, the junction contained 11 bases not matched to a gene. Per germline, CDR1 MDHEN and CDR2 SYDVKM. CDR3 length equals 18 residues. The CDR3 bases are TGTGCCAGCAGTTTAGCTGGGGACAGGGGAAATGGAAACTATGGCTACACCTTC. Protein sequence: CASSLAGDRGNGNYGYTF.

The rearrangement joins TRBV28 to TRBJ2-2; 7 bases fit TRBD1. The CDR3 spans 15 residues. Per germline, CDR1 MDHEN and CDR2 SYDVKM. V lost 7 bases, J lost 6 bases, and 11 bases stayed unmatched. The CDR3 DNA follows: TGTGCCAGCAACACCGCCTTGAGGGGGCCCGGGGAGCTGTTTTTT. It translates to CASNTALRGPGELFF.

This chain's CDR3 is CASSLGGPPRGLYEQYF. CDR3 nucleotide sequence: TGTGCCAGCAGCTTAGGAGGCCCCCCGCGGGGACTTTACGAGCAGTACTTC. The rearrangement joins TRBV13 to TRBJ2-7; D may be TRBD2 (6 bases). The germline V gene has CDR1 PRHDT and CDR2 FYEKMQ (reference sequence). The CDR3 is made up of 17 amino acids. Trimming removed 0 bases from V and 4 bases from J, with 19 bases in between.

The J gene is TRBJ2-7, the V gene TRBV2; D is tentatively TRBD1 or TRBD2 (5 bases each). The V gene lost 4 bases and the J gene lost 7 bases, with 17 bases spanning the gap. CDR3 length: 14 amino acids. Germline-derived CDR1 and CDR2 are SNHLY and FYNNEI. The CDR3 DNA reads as TGTGCCAGCAGTGGGCGGAGGTGGCCAGGGGAGCAGTACTTC. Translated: CASSGRRWPGEQYF. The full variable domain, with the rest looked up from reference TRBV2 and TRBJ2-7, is EPEVTQTPSHQVTQMGQEVILRCVPISNHLYFYWYRQILGQKVEFLVSFYNNEISEKSEIFDDQFSVERPDGSNFTLKIRSTKLEDSAMYFCASSGRRWPGEQYFGPGTRLTVT.

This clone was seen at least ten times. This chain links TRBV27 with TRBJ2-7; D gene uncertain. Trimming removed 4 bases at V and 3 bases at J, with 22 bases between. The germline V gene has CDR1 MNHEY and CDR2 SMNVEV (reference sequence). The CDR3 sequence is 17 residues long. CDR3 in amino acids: CASSSRTNPRKDYEQYF. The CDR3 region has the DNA TGTGCCAGCAGTTCACGGACGAACCCCAGGAAAGACTACGAGCAGTACTTC.

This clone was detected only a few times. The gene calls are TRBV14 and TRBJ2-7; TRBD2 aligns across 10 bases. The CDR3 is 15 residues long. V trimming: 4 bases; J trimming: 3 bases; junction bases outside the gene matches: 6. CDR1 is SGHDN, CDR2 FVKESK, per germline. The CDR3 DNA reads TGTGCCAGCAGCCCCACTAGCGGGATCCACTACGAGCAGTACTTC. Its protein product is CASSPTSGIHYEQYF.

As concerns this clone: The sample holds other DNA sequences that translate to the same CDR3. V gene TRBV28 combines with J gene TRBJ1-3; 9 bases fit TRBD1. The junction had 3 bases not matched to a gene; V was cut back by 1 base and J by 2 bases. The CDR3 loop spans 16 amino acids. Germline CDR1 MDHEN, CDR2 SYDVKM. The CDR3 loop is CASSLSTGGTGNTIYF. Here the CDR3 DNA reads TGTGCCAGCAGTTTATCGACAGGGGGGACTGGAAACACCATATATTTT. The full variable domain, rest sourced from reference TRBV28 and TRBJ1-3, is DVKVTQSSRYLVKRTGEKVFLECVQDMDHENMFWYRQDPGLGLRLIYFSYDVKMKEKGDIPEGYSVSREKKERFSLILESASTNQTSMYLCASSLSTGGTGNTIYFGEGSWLTVV.

For the CDR3, the DNA is TGTGCCAGCAGCTCACAGGACCAGTTCTTTACCTTC. This sequence encodes CASSSQDQFFTF. This chain joins TRBV5-4 and TRBJ1-2; D is possibly TRBD1 (5 bases). The CDR3 has 12 residues. The germline V and J ends were trimmed by 3 bases and 14 bases, with 17 bases remaining between them. The germline V gene encodes CDR1 SGHNT and CDR2 YYREEE (reference sequence).

CDR3 loop: CASSQDGDRGSYEQYF. DNA for the CDR3: TGCGCCAGCAGCCAAGATGGGGACAGGGGGAGCTACGAGCAGTACTTC. This chain joins TRBV4-1 and TRBJ2-7, with 11 bases fitting TRBD1. CDR1 and CDR2 from the germline V gene are MGHRA and YSYEKL. The ends lost 0 bases at V and 3 bases at J; junction bases unmatched: 4. This CDR3 has 16 amino acids.

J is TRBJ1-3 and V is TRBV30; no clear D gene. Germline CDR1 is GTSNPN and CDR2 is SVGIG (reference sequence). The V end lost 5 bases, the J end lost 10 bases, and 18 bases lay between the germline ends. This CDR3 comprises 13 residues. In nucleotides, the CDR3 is TGTGCCTGGGATGATTCGAAGGCTTGGACCATATATTTT. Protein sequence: CAWDDSKAWTIYF.

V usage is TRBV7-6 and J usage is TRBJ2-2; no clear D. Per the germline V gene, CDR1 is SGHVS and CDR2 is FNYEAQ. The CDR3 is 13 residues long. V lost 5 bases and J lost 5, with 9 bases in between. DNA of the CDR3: TGTGCCAGCAGCACCACACGAACCGGGGAGCTGTTTTTT. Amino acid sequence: CASSTTRTGELFF.

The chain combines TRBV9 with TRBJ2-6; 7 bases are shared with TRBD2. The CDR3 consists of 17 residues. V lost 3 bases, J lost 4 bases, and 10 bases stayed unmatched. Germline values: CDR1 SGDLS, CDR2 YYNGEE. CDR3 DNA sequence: TGTGCCAGCAGCGCAGACCCGGGCGGGAGCGGGGCCAACGTCCTGACTTTC. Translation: CASSADPGGSGANVLTF. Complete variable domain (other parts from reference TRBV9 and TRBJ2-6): DSGVTQTPKHLITATGQRVTLRCSPRSGDLSVYWYQQSLDQGLQFLIQYYNGEERAKGNILERFSAQQFPDLHSELNLSSLELGDSALYFCASSADPGGSGANVLTFGAGSRLTVL.

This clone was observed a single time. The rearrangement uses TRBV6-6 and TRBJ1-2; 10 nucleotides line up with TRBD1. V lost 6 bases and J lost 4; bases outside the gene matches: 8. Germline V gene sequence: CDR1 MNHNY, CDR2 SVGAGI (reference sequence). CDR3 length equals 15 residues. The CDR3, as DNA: TGTGCCAGCAGCCTGACAGGGGGCTTTAGCTATGGCTACACCTTC. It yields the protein CASSLTGGFSYGYTF.

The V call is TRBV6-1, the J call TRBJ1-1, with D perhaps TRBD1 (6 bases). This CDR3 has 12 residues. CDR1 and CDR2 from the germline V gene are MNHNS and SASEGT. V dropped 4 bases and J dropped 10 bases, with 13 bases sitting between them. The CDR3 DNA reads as TGTGCCAGCAGTGCTTTGGGGGCATTAGCTTTCTTT. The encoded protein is CASSALGALAFF.